The rows below give T cell receptor beta chains drawn from one sample of a study of cytomegalovirus exposure and HLA in healthy donors. The table came from immunoSEQ multiplex PCR; TCRdb's copy has only in-frame clones and leaves some out. The table includes fewer than 120,000 clones, about nine tenths detected once. Sequencing input: PBMCs. All receptors come from a young woman in good health and CMV-seronegative. The CDR3 runs from the conserved cysteine through the conserved F or W. Each record gives: D gene, V gene, J gene, clone size, CDR3 protein, CDR3 DNA. D genes are given only for firm matches. Size is stated for part of the rows, as once, few or many counts, or as a class when the clone is expanded.

d_gene: -
v_gene: TRBV4-3
j_gene: TRBJ2-7
abundance: -
CDR3aa: CASSQGRPGTYEQYF
CDR3nt: TGCGCCAGCAGCCAAGGGCGACCGGGGACCTACGAGCAGTACTTC

d_gene: -
v_gene: TRBV19
j_gene: TRBJ1-5
abundance: -
CDR3aa: CASDAGMLSNQPQHF
CDR3nt: TGTGCCAGCGACGCGGGAATGTTGAGCAATCAGCCCCAGCATTTT

d_gene: -
v_gene: TRBV7-9
j_gene: TRBJ2-7
abundance: -
CDR3aa: CASSLAPRGRIYEQYF
CDR3nt: TGTGCCAGCAGCTTAGCGCCCAGGGGAAGGATCTACGAGCAGTACTTC

d_gene: TRBD1
v_gene: TRBV6-4
j_gene: TRBJ2-6
abundance: -
CDR3aa: CASSDTGESGANVLTF
CDR3nt: TGTGCCAGCAGTGACACAGGGGAGTCTGGGGCCAACGTCCTGACTTTC

d_gene: -
v_gene: TRBV18
j_gene: TRBJ1-4
abundance: -
CDR3aa: CASSLGANEKLFF
CDR3nt: TGTGCCAGCTCGTTGGGAGCTAATGAAAAACTGTTTTTT

d_gene: -
v_gene: TRBV6-5
j_gene: TRBJ2-1
abundance: -
CDR3aa: CASSSHGESYNEQFF
CDR3nt: TGTGCCAGCAGTTCTCACGGGGAGTCCTACAATGAGCAGTTCTTC

d_gene: -
v_gene: TRBV18
j_gene: TRBJ1-1
abundance: -
CDR3aa: CASSPTDTEAFF
CDR3nt: TGTGCCAGCTCACCAACGGACACTGAAGCTTTCTTT

d_gene: TRBD2
v_gene: TRBV19
j_gene: TRBJ2-7
abundance: once
CDR3aa: CASRPGLVGLYEQYF
CDR3nt: TGTGCCAGTAGACCTGGACTAGTGGGTCTTTACGAGCAGTACTTC

d_gene: TRBD1
v_gene: TRBV7-2
j_gene: TRBJ1-2
abundance: -
CDR3aa: CASSLWTGEDGYTF
CDR3nt: TGTGCCAGCAGCTTATGGACAGGGGAGGATGGCTACACCTTC

d_gene: TRBD2
v_gene: TRBV30
j_gene: TRBJ2-7
abundance: -
CDR3aa: CAWSVASGRPYSYEQYF
CDR3nt: TGTGCCTGGAGTGTGGCTAGCGGGAGGCCCTACTCCTACGAGCAGTACTTC

d_gene: -
v_gene: TRBV28
j_gene: TRBJ2-7
abundance: -
CDR3aa: CASSFARVYEQYF
CDR3nt: TGTGCCAGCAGTTTCGCCAGGGTCTACGAGCAGTACTTC

d_gene: -
v_gene: TRBV29-1
j_gene: TRBJ1-1
abundance: -
CDR3aa: CSVEGRQARTEAFF
CDR3nt: TGCAGCGTTGAAGGGAGACAGGCGAGGACTGAAGCTTTCTTT

d_gene: -
v_gene: TRBV5-1
j_gene: TRBJ2-5
abundance: -
CDR3aa: CASSLSGDGTQYF
CDR3nt: TGCGCCAGCAGCTTGTCAGGGGACGGGACCCAGTACTTC

d_gene: -
v_gene: TRBV27
j_gene: TRBJ2-5
abundance: -
CDR3aa: CASSSYSGVETQYF
CDR3nt: TGTGCCAGCAGTTCTTATTCAGGGGTTGAGACCCAGTACTTC

d_gene: TRBD2
v_gene: TRBV6-5
j_gene: TRBJ2-1
abundance: -
CDR3aa: CASSSLTSGGAHEQFF
CDR3nt: TGTGCCAGCAGTTCCCTGACTAGCGGGGGGGCCCATGAGCAGTTCTTC

d_gene: -
v_gene: TRBV13
j_gene: TRBJ2-2
abundance: -
CDR3aa: CASTGTPTTGELFF
CDR3nt: TGTGCCAGCACGGGGACACCTACTACCGGGGAGCTGTTTTTT

d_gene: TRBD1
v_gene: TRBV28
j_gene: TRBJ1-2
abundance: -
CDR3aa: CASSEGQQYGYTF
CDR3nt: TGTGCCAGCAGCGAGGGACAGCAATATGGCTACACCTTC

d_gene: TRBD2
v_gene: TRBV2
j_gene: TRBJ2-1
abundance: -
CDR3aa: CASREISGGLYNEQFF
CDR3nt: TGTGCCAGCAGAGAAATTAGCGGGGGCCTCTACAATGAGCAGTTCTTC

d_gene: TRBD1
v_gene: TRBV4-3
j_gene: TRBJ1-6
abundance: -
CDR3aa: CASSQTVTGGIGNSPLHF
CDR3nt: TGCGCCAGCAGCCAAACCGTCACAGGGGGCATAGGGAATTCACCCCTCCACTTT

d_gene: TRBD1
v_gene: TRBV6-1
j_gene: TRBJ2-3
abundance: -
CDR3aa: CASSGGTGGKSAQYF
CDR3nt: TGTGCCAGCAGTGGCGGGACAGGGGGCAAGAGCGCGCAGTATTTT

d_gene: TRBD2
v_gene: TRBV27
j_gene: TRBJ2-3
abundance: -
CDR3aa: CASSWTSGGVDTQYF
CDR3nt: TGTGCCAGCAGTTGGACTAGCGGGGGGGTTGATACGCAGTATTTT

d_gene: -
v_gene: TRBV6-1
j_gene: TRBJ1-3
abundance: -
CDR3aa: CASSEYLGRGLGNTIYF
CDR3nt: TGTGCCAGCAGTGAATACTTGGGCAGGGGACTAGGAAACACCATATATTTT

d_gene: TRBD2
v_gene: TRBV7-3
j_gene: TRBJ2-1
abundance: -
CDR3aa: CASSPSPTRGVANEQFF
CDR3nt: TGTGCCAGCAGCCCATCCCCCACCCGGGGGGTAGCGAATGAGCAGTTCTTC

d_gene: -
v_gene: TRBV9
j_gene: TRBJ2-7
abundance: -
CDR3aa: CASSTNVQGYEQYF
CDR3nt: TGTGCCAGCAGCACAAACGTACAGGGCTACGAGCAGTACTTC

d_gene: -
v_gene: TRBV29-1
j_gene: TRBJ2-1
abundance: -
CDR3aa: CSARRAGSEQFF
CDR3nt: TGCAGCGCCCGTCGGGCGGGGAGTGAGCAGTTCTTC

d_gene: TRBD1
v_gene: TRBV11-3
j_gene: TRBJ2-2
abundance: -
CDR3aa: CASSAGQGRGDTGELFF
CDR3nt: TGTGCCAGCAGCGCCGGACAGGGGAGGGGCGACACCGGGGAGCTGTTTTTT

d_gene: TRBD1
v_gene: TRBV29-1
j_gene: TRBJ2-7
abundance: -
CDR3aa: CSVERTGGEQYF
CDR3nt: TGCAGCGTTGAAAGAACAGGGGGGGAGCAGTACTTC

d_gene: -
v_gene: TRBV19
j_gene: TRBJ1-1
abundance: -
CDR3aa: CASTKTGTPNTEAFF
CDR3nt: TGTGCCAGTACAAAAACCGGGACACCGAACACTGAAGCTTTCTTT

d_gene: -
v_gene: TRBV2
j_gene: TRBJ2-5
abundance: -
CDR3aa: CASRPRVETQYF
CDR3nt: TGTGCCAGCAGACCTCGCGTCGAGACCCAGTACTTC

d_gene: -
v_gene: TRBV5-5
j_gene: TRBJ2-3
abundance: -
CDR3aa: CASSLEQGTDTQYF
CDR3nt: TGTGCCAGCAGCTTGGAGCAGGGTACAGATACGCAGTATTTT

d_gene: -
v_gene: TRBV2
j_gene: TRBJ2-1
abundance: -
CDR3aa: CASRTGSSYNEQFF
CDR3nt: TGTGCCAGCAGGACCGGGAGCTCCTACAATGAGCAGTTCTTC

d_gene: TRBD1
v_gene: TRBV10-1
j_gene: TRBJ1-1
abundance: -
CDR3aa: CASSAGQGLAFF
CDR3nt: TGCGCCAGCAGCGCGGGACAGGGGCTCGCTTTCTTT

d_gene: TRBD1
v_gene: TRBV7-2
j_gene: TRBJ1-2
abundance: -
CDR3aa: CASSFQDRGYYGYTF
CDR3nt: TGTGCCAGCAGCTTTCAGGACAGGGGCTACTATGGCTACACCTTC

d_gene: -
v_gene: TRBV27
j_gene: TRBJ1-3
abundance: -
CDR3aa: CASSLLGLSGNTIYF
CDR3nt: TGTGCCAGCAGTTTATTGGGGCTCTCTGGAAACACCATATATTTT

d_gene: -
v_gene: TRBV5-5
j_gene: TRBJ1-3
abundance: -
CDR3aa: CASSLSNLVRTIYF
CDR3nt: TGTGCCAGCAGCTTGTCGAATCTAGTACGCACCATATATTTT

d_gene: -
v_gene: TRBV18
j_gene: TRBJ1-2
abundance: -
CDR3aa: CASSPGAMDGYTF
CDR3nt: TGTGCCAGCTCACCGGGGGCGATGGATGGCTACACCTTC

d_gene: TRBD1
v_gene: TRBV29-1
j_gene: TRBJ1-2
abundance: -
CDR3aa: CSVVFRDSTNYGYTF
CDR3nt: TGCAGCGTTGTCTTTAGGGACAGTACTAACTATGGCTACACCTTC

d_gene: TRBD1
v_gene: TRBV10-3
j_gene: TRBJ1-1
abundance: -
CDR3aa: CAISSRDRSSMNTEAFF
CDR3nt: TGTGCCATCAGTAGCCGGGACAGATCTTCCATGAACACTGAAGCTTTCTTT

d_gene: TRBD2
v_gene: TRBV7-2
j_gene: TRBJ2-5
abundance: -
CDR3aa: CASSLVPSGGQETQYF
CDR3nt: TGTGCCAGCAGCTTAGTACCTAGCGGGGGGCAAGAGACCCAGTACTTC

d_gene: -
v_gene: TRBV11-2
j_gene: TRBJ2-7
abundance: -
CDR3aa: CASSAPPQLRQYF
CDR3nt: TGTGCCAGCAGCGCCCCGCCACAGCTCCGACAGTACTTC

d_gene: TRBD1
v_gene: TRBV7-2
j_gene: TRBJ2-7
abundance: -
CDR3aa: CASSPGQDSYEQYF
CDR3nt: TGTGCCAGCAGCCCTGGACAGGACAGCTACGAGCAGTACTTC

d_gene: TRBD1
v_gene: TRBV18
j_gene: TRBJ1-5
abundance: -
CDR3aa: CASSNDRDRRNQPQHF
CDR3nt: TGTGCCAGCTCCAACGACAGGGACCGGAGGAATCAGCCCCAGCATTTT

d_gene: -
v_gene: TRBV2
j_gene: TRBJ1-6
abundance: -
CDR3aa: CASSVHHSYNSPLHF
CDR3nt: TGTGCCAGCAGTGTTCATCACTCCTATAATTCACCCCTCCACTTT

d_gene: -
v_gene: TRBV7-2
j_gene: TRBJ2-1
abundance: -
CDR3aa: CASSLAGLEQFF
CDR3nt: TGTGCCAGCAGCTTAGCCGGACTCGAGCAGTTCTTC

d_gene: TRBD2
v_gene: TRBV27
j_gene: TRBJ2-1
abundance: -
CDR3aa: CASSPRGTSGDYNEQFF
CDR3nt: TGTGCCAGCAGTCCCCGGGGGACTAGCGGAGATTACAATGAGCAGTTCTTC

d_gene: TRBD2
v_gene: TRBV5-4
j_gene: TRBJ2-7
abundance: -
CDR3aa: CASRDTSGDPYEQYF
CDR3nt: TGTGCCAGCAGAGACACTAGCGGGGATCCATACGAGCAGTACTTC

d_gene: TRBD2
v_gene: TRBV5-1
j_gene: TRBJ2-7
abundance: -
CDR3aa: CASRRKREASYEQYF
CDR3nt: TGCGCCAGCAGGCGGAAGCGGGAGGCCTCCTACGAGCAGTACTTC

d_gene: -
v_gene: TRBV6-6
j_gene: TRBJ1-5
abundance: few
CDR3aa: CASSSRGGYQPQHF
CDR3nt: TGTGCCAGCAGCTCCCGGGGAGGATATCAGCCCCAGCATTTT

d_gene: -
v_gene: TRBV6-5
j_gene: TRBJ2-2
abundance: -
CDR3aa: CASSYSGRDGELFF
CDR3nt: TGTGCCAGCAGTTACAGTGGGAGAGACGGGGAGCTGTTTTTT

d_gene: -
v_gene: TRBV4-2
j_gene: TRBJ2-1
abundance: -
CDR3aa: CASSQVTRNFYNEQFF
CDR3nt: TGTGCCAGCAGCCAAGTAACTAGGAACTTTTACAATGAGCAGTTCTTC

d_gene: -
v_gene: TRBV6-5
j_gene: TRBJ2-1
abundance: -
CDR3aa: CATRPTGLREFF
CDR3nt: TGTGCCACTAGACCGACAGGCCTTAGGGAGTTCTTC

d_gene: TRBD1
v_gene: TRBV4-2
j_gene: TRBJ1-2
abundance: -
CDR3aa: CASSQDEGRGSGYTF
CDR3nt: TGTGCCAGCAGCCAAGATGAAGGCAGGGGGAGCGGCTACACCTTC